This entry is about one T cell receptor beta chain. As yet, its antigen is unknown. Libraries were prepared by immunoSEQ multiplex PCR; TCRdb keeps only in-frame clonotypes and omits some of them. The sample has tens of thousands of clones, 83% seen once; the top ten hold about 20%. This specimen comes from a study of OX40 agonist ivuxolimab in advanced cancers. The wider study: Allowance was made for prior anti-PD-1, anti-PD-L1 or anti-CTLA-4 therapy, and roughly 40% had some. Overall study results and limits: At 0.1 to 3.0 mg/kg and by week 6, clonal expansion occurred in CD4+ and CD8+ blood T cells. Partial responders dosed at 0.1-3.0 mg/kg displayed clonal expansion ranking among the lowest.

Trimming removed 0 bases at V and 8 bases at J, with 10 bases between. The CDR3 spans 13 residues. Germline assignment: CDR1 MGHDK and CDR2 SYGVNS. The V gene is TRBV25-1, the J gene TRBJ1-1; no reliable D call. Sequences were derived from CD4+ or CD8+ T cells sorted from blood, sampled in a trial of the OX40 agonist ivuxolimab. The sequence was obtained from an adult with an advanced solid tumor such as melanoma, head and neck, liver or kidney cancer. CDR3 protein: CASSEYFPEEAFF. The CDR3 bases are TGTGCCAGCAGTGAATACTTCCCAGAGGAAGCTTTCTTT.